This TCR beta chain was sequenced during a study of T-cell reconstitution after alpha-beta-depleted transplantation in children. This clonotype was observed many times. Its antigen is currently unknown. Notes on the study in general: Several hundred graft clones that had expanded were reportedly the source of alpha-beta T cells about two months after transplant. A year post-transplant, T-cell counts and diversity derived mostly from newly produced T cells.

Looked up from germline, CDR1 is MDHEN and CDR2 is SYDVKM. V lost 6 bases and J 0 bases, leaving 6 bases between the germline ends. CDR3 length: 13 amino acids. TCRbeta library preparation incorporated unique molecular identifiers. Using its own MiXCR run on the PCR reads, TCRdb lists one record per CDR3 protein. The sample includes fewer than 550,000 distinct CDR3 sequences, about an eighth of them seen just once. The chain couples TRBV28 to TRBJ1-3; D unresolved. The starting material was PBMCs, mostly from graft donor cells, obtained 180 days after TCRalphabeta/CD19-depleted stem cell transplant. This receptor was taken from a female patient aged 2-9 years who had a stem cell transplant for aplastic anemia, so the T cells may come from the graft donor. CDR3 bases: TGTGCCAGCAGCCTCTTCTCTGGAAACACCATATATTTT. Amino acid sequence: CASSLFSGNTIYF.